The clone carrying this T cell receptor beta chain was recorded a few times. Its target is unknown. Measured with immunoSEQ multiplex PCR; TCRdb has only the in-frame clones, and not every one. The table has 250,000 or so clones, roughly 87% seen once. This entry belongs to a study of cytomegalovirus exposure and HLA in healthy donors. Background on the study: A subsequent analysis stated that the 120 or so validation repertoires were run on the same platform as the 550 to 750 first-cohort repertoires.

Study conclusions and caveats: Rarity characterized most TCR sequences, yet some public TCRs appeared in many donors. The tendency of first-cohort TCR clusters to co-occur in the 130 or so validation repertoires was identified by a subsequent analysis.

Sequencing was performed on PBMCs. This clonotype was obtained from a man aged 18 to 30 in good health and CMV-seropositive.

The CDR3 loop is CASSPWTGGGYEQYF. The CDR3 region has the DNA TGTGCCAGTAGTCCCTGGACAGGGGGCGGGTACGAGCAGTACTTC. This chain uses TRBV19 with TRBJ2-7, with TRBD1 matching over 11 bases. Germline lookup yields CDR1 LNHDA and CDR2 SQIVND (reference sequence). The CDR3 loop spans 15 amino acids. After removal of 5 bases from V and 4 bases from J, the junction contained 7 bases not matched to a gene.